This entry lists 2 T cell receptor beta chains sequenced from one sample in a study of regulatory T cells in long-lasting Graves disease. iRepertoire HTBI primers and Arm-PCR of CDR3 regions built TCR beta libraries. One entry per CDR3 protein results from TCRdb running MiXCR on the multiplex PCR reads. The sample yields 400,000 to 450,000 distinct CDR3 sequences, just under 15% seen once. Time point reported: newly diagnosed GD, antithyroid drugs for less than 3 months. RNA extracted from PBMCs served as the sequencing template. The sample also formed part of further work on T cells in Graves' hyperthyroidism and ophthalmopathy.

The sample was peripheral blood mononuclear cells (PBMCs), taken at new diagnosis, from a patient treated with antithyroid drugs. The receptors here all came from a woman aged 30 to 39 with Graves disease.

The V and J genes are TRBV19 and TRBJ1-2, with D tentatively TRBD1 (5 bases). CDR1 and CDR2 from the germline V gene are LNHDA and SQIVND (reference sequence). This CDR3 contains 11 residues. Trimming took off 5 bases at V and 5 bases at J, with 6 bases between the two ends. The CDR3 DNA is TGTGCCAGTAGTGACAGTTATGGCTACACCTTC. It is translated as CASSDSYGYTF.

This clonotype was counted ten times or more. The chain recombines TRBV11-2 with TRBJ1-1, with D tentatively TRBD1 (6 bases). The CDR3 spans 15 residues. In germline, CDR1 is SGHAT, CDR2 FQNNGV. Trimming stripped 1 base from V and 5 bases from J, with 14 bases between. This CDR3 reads CASSLGGTPWTEAFF. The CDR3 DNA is TGTGCCAGCAGCTTAGGGGGGACACCGTGGACTGAAGCTTTCTTT.